This record looks at one TCR beta chain sequence and its context. The data are from a study of blood T cell repertoires in COVID-19. CDR1 and CDR2 from the germline V gene are KGHSH and LQKENI. This CDR3 has 13 residues. V was pared by 1 base and J by 1 base, with 4 bases between. Profiled with immunoSEQ multiplex PCR; TCRdb holds only in-frame clones, not every one. The sample lists about 80,000 clones, about 85% seen once, with 9% in the top ten. Sequencing was carried out using peripheral blood. The receptor was derived from a human donor in a cohort sampled during active COVID-19. The chain joins TRBV18 to TRBJ1-1; D call uncertain. CDR3 nucleotides: TGTGCCAGCTCACCACAGAGGAACACTGAAGCTTTCTTT. Its translation is CASSPQRNTEAFF.